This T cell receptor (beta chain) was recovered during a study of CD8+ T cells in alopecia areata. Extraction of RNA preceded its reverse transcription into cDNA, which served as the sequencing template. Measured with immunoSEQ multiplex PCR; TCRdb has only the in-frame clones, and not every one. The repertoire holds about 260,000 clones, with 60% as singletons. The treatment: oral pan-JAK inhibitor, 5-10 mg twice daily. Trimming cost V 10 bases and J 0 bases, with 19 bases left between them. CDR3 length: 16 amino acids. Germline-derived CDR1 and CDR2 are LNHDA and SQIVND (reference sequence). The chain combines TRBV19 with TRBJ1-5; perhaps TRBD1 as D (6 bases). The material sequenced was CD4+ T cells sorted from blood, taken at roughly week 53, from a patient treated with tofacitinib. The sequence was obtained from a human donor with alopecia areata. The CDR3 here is CATSSPRGNSNQPQHF. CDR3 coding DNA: TGTGCCACCTCTTCCCCTAGGGGGAATAGCAATCAGCCCCAGCATTTT. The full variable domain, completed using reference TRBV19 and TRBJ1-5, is DGGITQSPKYLFRKEGQNVTLSCEQNLNHDAMYWYRQDPGQGLRLIYYSQIVNDFQKGDIAEGYSVSREKKESFPLTVTSAQKNPTAFYLCATSSPRGNSNQPQHFGDGTRLSIL.